Presented here are 11 T cell receptor beta chains from one specimen sequenced in a study of blood T cell repertoires in COVID-19. TCRdb keeps only in-frame clones here, not all; method: immunoSEQ multiplex PCR. The data show about 190,000 clones, around 85% seen once. The sample consisted of peripheral blood. All receptors come from a man in his fifties or sixties who had recovered from COVID-19.

V usage is TRBV24-1 and J usage is TRBJ2-1; 10 bases match TRBD2. Germline-derived CDR1 and CDR2 are KGHDR and SFDVKD. The CDR3 sequence is 17 residues long. V shed 2 bases, J shed 6 bases, and the junction held 9 bases outside the gene matches. The CDR3 here is CATSDSGGASGGNEQFF. The CDR3 DNA is TGTGCCACCAGTGATTCTGGGGGGGCTAGCGGGGGCAATGAGCAGTTCTTC.

The CDR3 loop is CASRKGGRVDTGELFF. The DNA for the CDR3 is TGTGCCAGCAGAAAAGGGGGGAGGGTGGACACCGGGGAGCTGTTTTTT. The chain carries TRBV28 and TRBJ2-2, with D perhaps matching TRBD2 (7 bases). The CDR3 is 16 residues long. Between the trimmed V and J ends, which lost 6 bases and 3 bases, there was a span of 17 bases. The V gene's germline CDR1 is MDHEN and CDR2 SYDVKM.

The chain is built from TRBV29-1 and TRBJ2-7, with unresolved D. CDR3 length equals 13 residues. Germline V gives CDR1 SQVTM, CDR2 ANQGSEA. With 3 bases removed from V and 2 bases from J, the gap between germline ends came to 11 bases. The chain's CDR3 is CSVDGYSPYEQYF. CDR3 DNA: TGCAGCGTTGACGGGTATTCCCCCTACGAGCAGTACTTC.

The sample holds one count of this clone. The V and J genes are TRBV7-2 and TRBJ2-2; no clear D gene. Trimming left V 6 bases short and J 4 bases short, with 21 bases between. Germline V gene lookup returns CDR1 SGHTA and CDR2 FQGNSA. The CDR3 is 17 residues long. CDR3 protein: CASSPPNSQRGTGELFF. CDR3 in DNA: TGTGCCAGCAGTCCACCCAACTCCCAGCGCGGCACCGGGGAGCTGTTTTTT.

V usage is TRBV21-1 and J usage is TRBJ1-2. TRBV21-1 constitutes a pseudogene. This CDR3 spans 12 amino acids. The CDR3 sequence is CASSRLKLGYTF. CDR3 in DNA: TGTGCCAGCAGCCGCCTAAAGTTGGGCTACACCTTC.

The gene calls are TRBV30 and TRBJ2-2; the D gene is possibly TRBD2 (6 bases). The germline V gene encodes CDR1 GTSNPN and CDR2 SVGIG (reference sequence). The CDR3 runs 14 residues. V lost 3 bases to trimming and J lost 5 bases, with 13 bases between them. The CDR3 reads CAWSKAGLTGELFF. The CDR3 DNA follows: TGTGCCTGGAGCAAGGCGGGACTGACCGGGGAGCTGTTTTTT.

This chain connects TRBV19 to TRBJ2-7; TRBD1 agrees at 7 bases. Germline CDR1 is LNHDA and CDR2 is SQIVND (reference sequence). CDR3 length: 14 amino acids. V lost 3 bases and J lost 5; bases outside the gene matches: 7. This CDR3 reads CASSIATGWDEQYF. The DNA of the CDR3 is TGTGCCAGTAGTATTGCGACAGGGTGGGACGAGCAGTACTTC.

This clone was detected only a few times. This chain joins TRBV10-1 and TRBJ2-2, with 7 bases that match TRBD1. The CDR3 loop spans 16 amino acids. The J segment lost 1 base and the V segment lost 1 base, leaving 3 bases of the junction unmatched. The V gene's germline CDR1 is WNHNN and CDR2 SYGVQD (reference sequence). This CDR3 is CASSEFRTGNTGELFF. The CDR3, as DNA: TGCGCCAGCAGTGAGTTCCGGACAGGGAACACCGGGGAGCTGTTTTTT.

This chain links TRBV27 with TRBJ2-3; perhaps TRBD2 as D (6 bases). The V and J ends lost 2 bases and 7 bases respectively, with 22 bases between them. This CDR3 has 17 residues. Germline lookup yields CDR1 MNHEY and CDR2 SMNVEV (reference sequence). The CDR3 DNA reads as TGTGCCAGCAGTTTAGTCCGACTAGGGCCGGGGTATTATACGCAGTATTTT. It yields the protein CASSLVRLGPGYYTQYF.

The rearrangement links TRBV19 to TRBJ2-7, with 8 bases aligning to TRBD1. Trimming at V came to 2 bases and at J to 0 bases, leaving 6 bases not matched to a gene. This CDR3 contains 16 residues. Germline V gene sequence: CDR1 LNHDA, CDR2 SQIVND (reference sequence). CDR3 DNA sequence: TGTGCCAGTAGTATACGGGACAGGCGACACTCCTACGAGCAGTACTTC. Its protein product is CASSIRDRRHSYEQYF.

V gene TRBV27 combines with J gene TRBJ1-1; no definite D call. The germline V and J ends were trimmed by 5 bases and 5 bases, with 15 bases remaining between them. Per the germline V gene, CDR1 is MNHEY and CDR2 is SMNVEV (reference sequence). CDR3 length equals 14 residues. CDR3 sequence reads: CASSLEGGWTEAFF. The CDR3 DNA reads TGTGCCAGCAGTCTCGAGGGTGGCTGGACTGAAGCTTTCTTT.